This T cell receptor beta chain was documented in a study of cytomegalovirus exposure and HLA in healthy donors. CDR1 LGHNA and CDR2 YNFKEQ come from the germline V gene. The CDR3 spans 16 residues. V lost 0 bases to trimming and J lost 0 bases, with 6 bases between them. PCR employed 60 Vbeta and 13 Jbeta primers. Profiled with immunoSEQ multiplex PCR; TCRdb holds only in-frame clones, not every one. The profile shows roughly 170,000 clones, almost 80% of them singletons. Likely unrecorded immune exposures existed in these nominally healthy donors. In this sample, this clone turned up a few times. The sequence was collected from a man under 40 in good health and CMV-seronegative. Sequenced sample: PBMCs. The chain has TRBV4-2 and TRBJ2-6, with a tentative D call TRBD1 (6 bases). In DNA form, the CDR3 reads TGTGCCAGCAGCCAAGACAGGGGCTCTGGGGCCAACGTCCTGACTTTC. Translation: CASSQDRGSGANVLTF.